Shown below are 15 T cell receptor beta chains from a single sample sequenced in a study of T-cell reconstitution after alpha-beta-depleted transplantation in children (dated by TCRdb to 2015 to 2016). The protocol used for the library was PCR. Sequencing relied on an Illumina HiSeq 2500. Molecular barcoding was employed in the preparation of TCR libraries, with unique molecular identifiers being used to normalize TCRbeta repertoire quantification. The public sequencing data were trimmed at Q25 with fastp and processed into clonotypes with MiXCR by TCRdb, which kept only in-frame beta chains. Rows merge per CDR3 protein into single entries with the most common DNA and genes. Here the sample has 610,000 or so distinct CDR3 sequences; 20% to 30% occur a single time. The biggest ten clones account for about 35% of the sample. The intended sense of this specimen's treatment or condition label: allogeneic hematopoietic cell transplantation with graft depleted of TCRalphabeta T cells and CD19 B cells.

The material sequenced was PBMCs, taken before TCRalphabeta/CD19-depleted stem cell transplant. The receptors come from a boy under three years old with Wiskott-Aldrich syndrome, due to receive a stem cell transplant.

The rearrangement joins TRBV5-1 to TRBJ1-4; no clear D gene. The CDR3 is made up of 15 amino acids. Looked up from germline, CDR1 is SGHRS and CDR2 is YFSETQ. V lost 0 bases and J lost 6, with 12 bases in between. The CDR3 DNA is TGCGCCAGCAGCTTGGACAGAACCCCTTATGAAAAACTGTTTTTT. Protein product: CASSLDRTPYEKLFF.

This clonotype was picked up a small number of times. The gene calls are TRBV28 and TRBJ2-1; 12 nucleotides agree with TRBD2. The length of the CDR3 is 16 residues. The germline gives CDR1 MDHEN, CDR2 SYDVKM. The junction had 10 bases not matched to a gene; V was cut back by 6 bases and J by 7 bases. CDR3 protein: CASRSLAGGLSNEQFF. DNA of the CDR3: TGTGCCAGCAGATCTCTAGCGGGAGGGCTAAGTAATGAGCAGTTCTTC.

This clonotype was observed a handful of times. The rearrangement joins TRBV5-4 to TRBJ2-1, with D possibly TRBD2 on 5 matching bases. The CDR3 sequence is 13 residues long. Trimming took off 0 bases at V and 9 bases at J, with 10 bases between the two ends. The germline V gene has CDR1 SGHNT and CDR2 YYREEE (reference sequence). CDR3 DNA sequence: TGTGCCAGCAGCTTGGTAGGCAGCGGTGAGCAGTTCTTC. The encoded protein is CASSLVGSGEQFF.

This clonotype was seen more than once but under ten times. The rearrangement uses TRBV5-5 and TRBJ2-1; 8 bases match TRBD2. Germline values: CDR1 SGHKS, CDR2 YYEKEE (reference sequence). Germline trimming cut 3 bases from V and 8 bases from J; bases unmatched to any gene: 7. The CDR3 spans 14 residues. CDR3 nucleotides: TGTGCCAGCAGCTCCCGGGGGACTAGGGATGAGCAGTTCTTC. Translating it yields CASSSRGTRDEQFF. Full variable domain (rest looked up from reference TRBV5-5 and TRBJ2-1): DAGVTQSPTHLIKTRGQQVTLRCSPISGHKSVSWYQQVLGQGPQFIFQYYEKEERGRGNFPDRFSARQFPNYSSELNVNALLLGDSALYLCASSSRGTRDEQFFGPGTRLTVL.

The chain links TRBV28 to TRBJ2-7, with D possibly being TRBD1 (6 bases). This CDR3 region has 14 residues. With 5 bases removed from V and 6 bases from J, the gap between germline ends came to 17 bases. Germline loops: CDR1 MDHEN, CDR2 SYDVKM. CDR3 DNA: TGTGCCAGCAGTCCCGGACAGTCACCGGTCGAGCAGTACTTC. This gives the protein CASSPGQSPVEQYF.

This clonotype has just a few counts. The V and J genes are TRBV7-3 and TRBJ2-1; TRBD2 matches 8 bases. The V and J ends lost 0 bases and 9 bases, in that order; junction bases with no gene match: 7. The CDR3 totals 15 residues. Looked up from germline, CDR1 is SGHTA and CDR2 is FQGTGA. This CDR3 reads CASSLTAVAGGEQFF. The DNA for the CDR3 is TGTGCCAGCAGCTTAACCGCCGTGGCGGGAGGTGAGCAGTTCTTC.

V gene TRBV5-1 combines with J gene TRBJ2-7; 9 bases are a match to TRBD2. Germline trimming cut 3 bases from V and 0 bases from J; bases unmatched to any gene: 4. Germline V CDR1 and CDR2: SGHRS, YFSETQ. The CDR3 has 15 residues. The CDR3 region is CASSSTSGLSYEQYF. The CDR3 nucleotides are TGCGCCAGCAGCTCGACTAGCGGCCTCTCCTACGAGCAGTACTTC.

The table lists this clonotype with a few counts. The V gene is TRBV5-1, the J gene TRBJ1-2; D remains unclear. CDR3 length: 12 amino acids. The germline V gene has CDR1 SGHRS and CDR2 YFSETQ. The V end was cut by 0 bases, the J end by 9 bases, with 9 bases between. The CDR3, as DNA: TGCGCCAGCAGCTTGGAGGACCTTAGCTACACCTTC. This sequence encodes CASSLEDLSYTF.

The genes are TRBV5-1 and TRBJ2-3; 8 positions match TRBD1. Germline CDR1 reads SGHRS; CDR2 reads YFSETQ. V lost 5 bases to trimming and J lost 4 bases; unmatched junction nucleotides: 12. The CDR3 extends over 16 amino acids. For the CDR3, the DNA is TGCGCCAGCAGGCCCAGGGGGCGCTTCTCCCCAGATACGCAGTATTTT. Translation gives CASRPRGRFSPDTQYF.

This clonotype was seen more than once but under ten times. The gene calls are TRBV7-2 and TRBJ2-1, with a weak D call TRBD2 (6 bases). Per germline, CDR1 SGHTA and CDR2 FQGNSA. The CDR3 is 15 residues long. V was shortened by 3 bases and J by 4 bases, with 13 bases between the two germline ends. The CDR3 loop is CASSFHGTLYNEQFF. CDR3 nucleotides: TGTGCCAGCAGCTTCCACGGGACTCTGTACAATGAGCAGTTCTTC.

Only a few counts were recorded for this clonotype. This CDR3 is CASSLGESTDTQYF. The CDR3 region has the DNA TGCGCCAGCAGCTTGGGGGAGAGCACAGATACGCAGTATTTT. This sequence joins TRBV5-1 and TRBJ2-3; maybe TRBD2 (5 bases). The CDR3 runs to 14 residues. V was pared by 0 bases and J by 0 bases, with 5 bases between. From germline, CDR1 is SGHRS and CDR2 YFSETQ.

With respect to this clonotype: At one boundary the junction diverges from the germline segment, which might be a read error. The V and J genes are TRBV12-3 or TRBV12-4 and TRBJ1-5; no clear D. This CDR3 spans 15 amino acids. CDR3 coding DNA: TGTGCCAGCAGCTTCGGGAGAAATAGCAACCAGCCCCAGCATTTT. Its protein product is CASSFGRNSNQPQHF.

This clonotype has only one observation. The chain employs TRBV5-1 and TRBJ1-1; D gene unclear. Looked up from germline, CDR1 is SGHRS and CDR2 is YFSETQ. V dropped 4 bases and J dropped 7 bases, with 17 bases sitting between them. This CDR3 contains 14 residues. Here the CDR3 reads CASSLGPRTVEAFF. CDR3 bases: TGCGCCAGCAGCCTGGGCCCCAGAACGGTTGAAGCTTTCTTT.

The chain combines TRBV20-1 with TRBJ2-1; 7 bases fit TRBD2. The CDR3 has 13 residues. Germline CDR1 reads DFQATT; CDR2 reads SNEGSKA (reference sequence). V shed 3 bases, J shed 10 bases, and the junction held 9 bases outside the gene matches. The CDR3 bases are TGCAGTGCTAGCGGGAGGACGTGGGGGGAGCAGTTCTTC. Translation: CSASGRTWGEQFF.

The chain has TRBV12-3 or TRBV12-4 and TRBJ2-6; TRBD2 matches 13 bases. The CDR3 is 18 residues long. Trimming removed 7 bases from V and 0 bases from J; junction bases left unmatched: 6. CDR3 region: CASTGLAGVVSGANVLTF. The CDR3, as DNA: TGTGCCAGCACCGGACTAGCGGGGGTAGTCTCTGGGGCCAACGTCCTGACTTTC.